This TCR beta chain was profiled in a study of T cell changes during pregnancy in multiple sclerosis. CDR1 is SNHLY and CDR2 is FYNNEI in the germline V gene. J gave up 7 bases and V 7 bases, and 9 bases lay outside the gene matches. The CDR3 consists of 13 residues. Data came from immunoSEQ multiplex PCR; TCRdb stores just in-frame clones and leaves some out. Of more than 85,000 clones listed, over 85% were seen once; the top ten hold around 1.2%. This chain links TRBV2 with TRBJ2-5, with TRBD2 matching 7 bases. This TCR was recovered from a female donor with multiple sclerosis, enrolled in a pregnancy study. Here the sequenced sample was peripheral blood, taken in the second trimester of pregnancy. Here the CDR3 reads CASKQSGEGTQYF. Here the CDR3 DNA reads TGTGCCAGCAAACAAAGCGGGGAAGGGACCCAGTACTTC.